This T cell receptor beta chain was retrieved from a study of T cells in Graves' hyperthyroidism and ophthalmopathy. TCR beta CDR3 regions were amplified from RNA. An initial round of RT-PCR targeting the TCR CDR3 relied on the HTBI primer set. TCRdb independently ran MiXCR on the multiplex PCR reads; one entry per CDR3 protein. Among 250,000 or so distinct CDR3 sequences listed, roughly 15% were seen once. The CDR3 contains 17 residues. CDR1 is DFQATT, CDR2 SNEGSKA, per germline (reference sequence). The V segment lost 0 bases and the J segment 6 bases; nucleotides outside the gene matches: 16. This clonotype was seen many times.

The sequence came from a woman in her forties or fifties with Graves' hyperthyroidism that later progressed to Graves' ophthalmopathy. The rearrangement links TRBV20-1 to TRBJ1-1, with 7 bases lining up with TRBD1. Sequencing was done on a sample of blood. CDR3 in DNA: TGCAGTGCTAGAGATATTTTAGGGGGCGATACCTCCGCTGAAGCTTTCTTT. Its translation: CSARDILGGDTSAEAFF.